A selection of T cell receptor beta chains follows, all from one sample in a study of Ad26.COV2.S vaccination and SARS-CoV-2 variants. Method: immunoSEQ multiplex PCR; TCRdb's copy keeps in-frame clones and lacks some. The sample has roughly 320,000 clones; around 86% are singletons. This material consisted of peripheral blood, taken in a trial of Ad26.COV2.S vaccine versus placebo. The source is a person between 18 and 65 years old who received the Ad26.COV2.S COVID-19 vaccine or a placebo. Both conserved end residues are part of each CDR3. The D gene is left open where the match is weak.

D gene: -
J gene: TRBJ1-2
V gene: TRBV10-2
CDR3 protein: CASRWNRGGYTF

D gene: TRBD2
J gene: TRBJ2-7
V gene: TRBV7-9
CDR3 protein: CASTGGRAPVYEQYF

D gene: -
J gene: TRBJ2-1
V gene: TRBV11-2
CDR3 protein: CASSLGQGKYDEQFF

D gene: -
J gene: TRBJ1-5
V gene: TRBV3-1/TRBV3-2
CDR3 protein: CASSQGLGARNQPQHF

D gene: -
J gene: TRBJ1-2
V gene: TRBV14
CDR3 protein: CASSQDEGPLRSYTF

D gene: -
J gene: TRBJ1-6
V gene: TRBV9
CDR3 protein: CASSVAGRNSPLHF

D gene: TRBD1
J gene: TRBJ2-3
V gene: TRBV7-9
CDR3 protein: CASSPQGADTQYF

D gene: -
J gene: TRBJ2-2
V gene: TRBV10-3
CDR3 protein: CAISESPQGNTGELFF

D gene: -
J gene: TRBJ1-1
V gene: TRBV21-1
CDR3 protein: CASSTDRAHPNTEAFF

D gene: TRBD2
J gene: TRBJ2-5
V gene: TRBV27
CDR3 protein: CASSFVASGWRPQETQYF

D gene: TRBD2
J gene: TRBJ2-5
V gene: TRBV3-1/TRBV3-2
CDR3 protein: CASSPSELAGGRETQYF

D gene: -
J gene: TRBJ2-7
V gene: TRBV5-6
CDR3 protein: CASSLRGVRMQYF

D gene: -
J gene: TRBJ2-7
V gene: TRBV11-2
CDR3 protein: CASSLGLAEVFEQYF

D gene: -
J gene: TRBJ2-3
V gene: TRBV7-8
CDR3 protein: CASSVDTQYF

D gene: -
J gene: TRBJ1-1
V gene: TRBV3-1/TRBV3-2
CDR3 protein: CASSHSSGARNTEAFF

D gene: TRBD2
J gene: TRBJ2-1
V gene: TRBV7-8
CDR3 protein: CASSPLTSGGFAGQFF

D gene: -
J gene: TRBJ2-7
V gene: TRBV4-2
CDR3 protein: CASSQASGGSYEQYF

D gene: -
J gene: TRBJ1-1
V gene: TRBV3-1/TRBV3-2
CDR3 protein: CASSQRLGSGTEAFF

D gene: TRBD1
J gene: TRBJ2-5
V gene: TRBV7-2
CDR3 protein: CASSLAGQAGTQYF

D gene: TRBD2
J gene: TRBJ2-3
V gene: TRBV19
CDR3 protein: CASSSPWTSGGPNTDTQYF

D gene: -
J gene: TRBJ2-7
V gene: TRBV30
CDR3 protein: CAWSALGEQYF

D gene: TRBD2
J gene: TRBJ2-7
V gene: TRBV13
CDR3 protein: CASSLIGGYEQYF